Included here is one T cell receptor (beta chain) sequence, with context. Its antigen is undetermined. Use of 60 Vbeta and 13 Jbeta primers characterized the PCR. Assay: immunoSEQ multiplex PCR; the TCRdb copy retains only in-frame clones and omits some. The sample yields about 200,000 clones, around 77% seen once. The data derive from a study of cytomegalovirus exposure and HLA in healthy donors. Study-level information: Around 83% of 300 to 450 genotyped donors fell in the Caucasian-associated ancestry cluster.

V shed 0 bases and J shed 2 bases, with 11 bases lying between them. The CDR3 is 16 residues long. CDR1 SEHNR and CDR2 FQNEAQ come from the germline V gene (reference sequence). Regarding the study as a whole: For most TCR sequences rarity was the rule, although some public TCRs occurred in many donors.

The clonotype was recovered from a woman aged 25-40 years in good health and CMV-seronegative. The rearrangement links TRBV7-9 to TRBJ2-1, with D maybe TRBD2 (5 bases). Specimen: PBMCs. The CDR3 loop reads CASSLANRGAYNEQFF. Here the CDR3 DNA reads TGTGCCAGCAGCTTAGCGAACCGGGGTGCCTACAATGAGCAGTTCTTC.